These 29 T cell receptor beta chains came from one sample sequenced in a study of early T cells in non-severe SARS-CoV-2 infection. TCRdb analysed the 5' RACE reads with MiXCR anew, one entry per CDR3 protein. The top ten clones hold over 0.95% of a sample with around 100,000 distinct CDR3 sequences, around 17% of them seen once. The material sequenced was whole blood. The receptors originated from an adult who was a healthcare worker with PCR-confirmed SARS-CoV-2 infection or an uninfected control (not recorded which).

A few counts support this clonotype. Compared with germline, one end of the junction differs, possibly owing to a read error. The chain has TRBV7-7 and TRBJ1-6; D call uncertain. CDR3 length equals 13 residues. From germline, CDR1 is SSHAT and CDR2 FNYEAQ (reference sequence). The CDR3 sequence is CASSEQPNSPLHF. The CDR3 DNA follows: TGTGCTAGCAGCGAACAACCGAATTCACCCCTCCACTTT.

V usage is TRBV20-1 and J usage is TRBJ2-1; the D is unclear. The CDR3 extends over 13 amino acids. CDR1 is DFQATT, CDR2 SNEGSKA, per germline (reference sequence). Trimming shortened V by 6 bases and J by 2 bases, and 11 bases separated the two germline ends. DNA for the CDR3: TGCAGTGCGCCTCAAAACGCCTACAATGAGCAGTTCTTC. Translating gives CSAPQNAYNEQFF.

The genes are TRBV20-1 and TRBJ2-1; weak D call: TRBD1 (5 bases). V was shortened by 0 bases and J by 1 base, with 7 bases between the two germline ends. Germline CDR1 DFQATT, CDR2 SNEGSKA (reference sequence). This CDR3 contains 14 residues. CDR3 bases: TGCAGTGCTAGAGAACAGGCATCCTACAATGAGCAGTTCTTC. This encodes CSAREQASYNEQFF.

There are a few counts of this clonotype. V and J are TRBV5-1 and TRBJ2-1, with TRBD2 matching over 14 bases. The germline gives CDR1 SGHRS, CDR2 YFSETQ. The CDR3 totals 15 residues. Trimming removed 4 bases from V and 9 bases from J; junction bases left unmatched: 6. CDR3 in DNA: TGCGCCAGCAGCCTGGGACTAGCGGGAGATGTTGAGCAGTTCTTC. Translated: CASSLGLAGDVEQFF.

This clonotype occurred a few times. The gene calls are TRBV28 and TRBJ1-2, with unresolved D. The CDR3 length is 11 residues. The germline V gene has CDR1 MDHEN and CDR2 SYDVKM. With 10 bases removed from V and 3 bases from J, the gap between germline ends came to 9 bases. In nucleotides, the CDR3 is TGTGCCACCATCGGGGACTATGGCTACACCTTC. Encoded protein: CATIGDYGYTF.

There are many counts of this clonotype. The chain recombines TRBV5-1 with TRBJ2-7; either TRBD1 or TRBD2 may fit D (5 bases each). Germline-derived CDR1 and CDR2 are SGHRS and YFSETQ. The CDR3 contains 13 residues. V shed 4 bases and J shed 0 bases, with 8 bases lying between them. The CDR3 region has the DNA TGCGCCAGCAGCGGGACGGACTCCTACGAGCAGTACTTC. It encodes CASSGTDSYEQYF.

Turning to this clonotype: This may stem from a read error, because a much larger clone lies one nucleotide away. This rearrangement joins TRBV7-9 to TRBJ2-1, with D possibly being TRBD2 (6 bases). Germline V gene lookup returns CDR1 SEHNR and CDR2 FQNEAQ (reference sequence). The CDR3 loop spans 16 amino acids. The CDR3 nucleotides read TGTACCAGCAGCTCGACCGGGACTGGTCCCTCGTATGAGCAGTTCTTC. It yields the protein CTSSSTGTGPSYEQFF. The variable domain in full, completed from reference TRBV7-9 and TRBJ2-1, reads DTGVSQNPRHKITKRGQNVTFRCDPISEHNRLYWYRQTLGQGPEFLTYFQNEAQLEKSRLLSDRFSAERPKGSFSTLEIQRTEQGDSAMYLCTSSSTGTGPSYEQFFGPGTRLTVL.

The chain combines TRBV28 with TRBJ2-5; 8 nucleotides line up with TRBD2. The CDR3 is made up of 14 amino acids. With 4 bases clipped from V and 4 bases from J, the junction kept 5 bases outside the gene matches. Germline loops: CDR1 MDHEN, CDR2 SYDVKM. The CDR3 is CASSSVAGRETQYF. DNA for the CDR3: TGTGCCAGCAGTTCCGTAGCGGGGCGAGAGACCCAGTACTTC.

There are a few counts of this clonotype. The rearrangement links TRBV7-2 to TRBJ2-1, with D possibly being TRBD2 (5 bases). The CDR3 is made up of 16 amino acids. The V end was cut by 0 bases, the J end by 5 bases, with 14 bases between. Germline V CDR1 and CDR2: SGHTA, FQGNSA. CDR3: CASSLALLGGDNEQFF. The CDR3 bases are TGTGCCAGCAGCTTAGCCCTCCTCGGAGGTGACAATGAGCAGTTCTTC.

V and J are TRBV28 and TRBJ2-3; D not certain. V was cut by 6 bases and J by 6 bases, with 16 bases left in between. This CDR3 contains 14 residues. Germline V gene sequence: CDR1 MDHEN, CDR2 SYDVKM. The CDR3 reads CASSPLTSADTQYF. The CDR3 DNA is TGTGCCAGCAGCCCCCTGACGAGTGCTGATACGCAGTATTTT.

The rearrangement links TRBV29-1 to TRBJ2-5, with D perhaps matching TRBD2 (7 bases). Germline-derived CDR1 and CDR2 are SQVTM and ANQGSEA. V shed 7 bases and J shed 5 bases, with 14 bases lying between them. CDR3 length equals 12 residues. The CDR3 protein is CSAGGPQETQYF. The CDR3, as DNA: TGCAGCGCCGGGGGGCCTCAGGAGACCCAGTACTTC.

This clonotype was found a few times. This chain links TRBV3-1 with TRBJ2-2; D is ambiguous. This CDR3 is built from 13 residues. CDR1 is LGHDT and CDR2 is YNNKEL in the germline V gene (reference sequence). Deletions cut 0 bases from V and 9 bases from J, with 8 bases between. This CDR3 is CASSQEMSRELFF. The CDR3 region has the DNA TGTGCCAGCAGCCAAGAAATGAGCCGGGAGCTGTTTTTT.

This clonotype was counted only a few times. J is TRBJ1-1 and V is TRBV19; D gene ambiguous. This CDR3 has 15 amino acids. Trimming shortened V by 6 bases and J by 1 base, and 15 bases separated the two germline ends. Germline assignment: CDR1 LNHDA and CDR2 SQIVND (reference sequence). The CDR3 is CASRFAIRGNTEAFF. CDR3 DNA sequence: TGTGCCAGTAGGTTCGCCATCCGGGGGAACACTGAAGCTTTCTTT.

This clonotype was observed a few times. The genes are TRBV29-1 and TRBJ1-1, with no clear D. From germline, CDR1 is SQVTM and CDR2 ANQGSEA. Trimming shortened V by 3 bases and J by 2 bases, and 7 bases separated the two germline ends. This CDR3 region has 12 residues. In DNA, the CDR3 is TGCAGCGTTGACGCAGGCAACACTGAAGCTTTCTTT. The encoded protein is CSVDAGNTEAFF.

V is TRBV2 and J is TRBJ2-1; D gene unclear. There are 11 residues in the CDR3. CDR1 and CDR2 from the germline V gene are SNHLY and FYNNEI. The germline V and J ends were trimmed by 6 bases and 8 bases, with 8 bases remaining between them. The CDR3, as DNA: TGTGCCAGCAGGGTTGGGGATGAGCAGTTCTTC. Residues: CASRVGDEQFF.

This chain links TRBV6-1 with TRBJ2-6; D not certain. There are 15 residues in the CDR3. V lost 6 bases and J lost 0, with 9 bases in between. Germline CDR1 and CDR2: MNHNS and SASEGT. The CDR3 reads CASRKQSSGANVLTF. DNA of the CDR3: TGTGCCAGCAGAAAACAGAGCTCTGGGGCCAACGTCCTGACTTTC.

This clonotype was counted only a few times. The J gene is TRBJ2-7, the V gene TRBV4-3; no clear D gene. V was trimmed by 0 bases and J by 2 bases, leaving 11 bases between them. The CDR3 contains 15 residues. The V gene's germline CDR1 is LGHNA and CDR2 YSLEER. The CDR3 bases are TGCGCCAGCAGCCAAGATTATGGACCGACCTACGAGCAGTACTTC. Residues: CASSQDYGPTYEQYF.

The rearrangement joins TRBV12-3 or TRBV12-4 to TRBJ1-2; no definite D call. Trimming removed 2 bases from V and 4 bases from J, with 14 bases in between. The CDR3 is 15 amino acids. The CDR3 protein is CASSLYTEDPYGYTF. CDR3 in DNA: TGTGCCAGCAGTTTATATACGGAGGATCCCTATGGCTACACCTTC.

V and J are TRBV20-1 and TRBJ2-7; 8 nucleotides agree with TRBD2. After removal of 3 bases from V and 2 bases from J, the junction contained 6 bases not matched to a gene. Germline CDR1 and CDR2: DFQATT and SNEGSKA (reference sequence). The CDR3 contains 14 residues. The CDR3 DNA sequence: TGCAGTGCTAGGCCATCGGGGGGGGCCTACGAGCAGTACTTC. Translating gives CSARPSGGAYEQYF.

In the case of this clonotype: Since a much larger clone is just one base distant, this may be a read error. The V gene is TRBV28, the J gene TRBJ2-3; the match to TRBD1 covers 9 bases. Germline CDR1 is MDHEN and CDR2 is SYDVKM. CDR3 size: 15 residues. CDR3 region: CANSYRGRGTDTQYF. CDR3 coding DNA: TGTGCCAACAGTTACAGGGGGCGGGGCACAGATACGCAGTATTTT.

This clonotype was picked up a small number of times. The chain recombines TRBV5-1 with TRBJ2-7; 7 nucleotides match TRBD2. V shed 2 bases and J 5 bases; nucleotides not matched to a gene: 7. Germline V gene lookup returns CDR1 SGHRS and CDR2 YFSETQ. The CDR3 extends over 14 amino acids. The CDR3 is CASSLYGGSDEQYF. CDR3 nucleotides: TGCGCCAGCAGCTTATACGGGGGGAGCGACGAGCAGTACTTC.

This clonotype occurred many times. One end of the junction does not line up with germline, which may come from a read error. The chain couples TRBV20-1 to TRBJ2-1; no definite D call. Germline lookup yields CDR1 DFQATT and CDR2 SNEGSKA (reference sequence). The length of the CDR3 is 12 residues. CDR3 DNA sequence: TGCAGTGCTAGAGAGTCCTCCAATGAGCAGTTCTTC. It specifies CSARESSNEQFF.

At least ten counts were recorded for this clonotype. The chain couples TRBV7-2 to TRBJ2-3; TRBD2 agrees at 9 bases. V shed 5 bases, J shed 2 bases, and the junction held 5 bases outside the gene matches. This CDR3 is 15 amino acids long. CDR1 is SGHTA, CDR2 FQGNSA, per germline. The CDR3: CASSLGLAYTDTQYF. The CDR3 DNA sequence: TGTGCCAGCAGCCTTGGACTAGCGTACACAGATACGCAGTATTTT. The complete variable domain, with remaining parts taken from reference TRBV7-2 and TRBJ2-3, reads GAGVSQSPSNKVTEKGKDVELRCDPISGHTALYWYRQSLGQGLEFLIYFQGNSAPDKSGLPSDRFSAERTGGSVSTLTIQRTQQEDSAVYLCASSLGLAYTDTQYFGPGTRLTVL.

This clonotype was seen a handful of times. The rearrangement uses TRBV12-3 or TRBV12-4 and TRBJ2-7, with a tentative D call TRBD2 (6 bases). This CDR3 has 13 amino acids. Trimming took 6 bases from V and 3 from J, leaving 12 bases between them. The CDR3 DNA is TGTGCCAGCAGCACCGGGACTTTCTACGAGCAGTACTTC. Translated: CASSTGTFYEQYF.

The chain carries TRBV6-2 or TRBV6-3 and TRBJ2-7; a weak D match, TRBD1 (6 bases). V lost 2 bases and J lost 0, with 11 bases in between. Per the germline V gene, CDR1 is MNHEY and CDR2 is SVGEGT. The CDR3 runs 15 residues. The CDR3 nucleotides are TGTGCCAGCAGTTACGGTGACAGGAGCTCCTACGAGCAGTACTTC. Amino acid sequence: CASSYGDRSSYEQYF.

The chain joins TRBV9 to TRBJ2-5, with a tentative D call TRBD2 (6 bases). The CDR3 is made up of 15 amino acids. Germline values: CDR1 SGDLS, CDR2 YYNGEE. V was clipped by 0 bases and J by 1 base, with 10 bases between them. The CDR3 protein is CASSVAGSGQETQYF. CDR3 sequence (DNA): TGTGCCAGCAGCGTAGCAGGTAGCGGCCAAGAGACCCAGTACTTC. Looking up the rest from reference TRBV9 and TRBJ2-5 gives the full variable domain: DSGVTQTPKHLITATGQRVTLRCSPRSGDLSVYWYQQSLDQGLQFLIQYYNGEERAKGNILERFSAQQFPDLHSELNLSSLELGDSALYFCASSVAGSGQETQYFGPGTRLLVL.

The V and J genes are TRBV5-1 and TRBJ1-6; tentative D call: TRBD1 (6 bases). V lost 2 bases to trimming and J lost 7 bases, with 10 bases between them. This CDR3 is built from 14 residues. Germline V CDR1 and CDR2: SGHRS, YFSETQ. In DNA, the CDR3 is TGCGCCAGCAGCTTCGGGGGGCTGAATTCACCCCTCCACTTT. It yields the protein CASSFGGLNSPLHF. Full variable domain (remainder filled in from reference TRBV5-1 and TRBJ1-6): KAGVTQTPRYLIKTRGQQVTLSCSPISGHRSVSWYQQTPGQGLQFLFEYFSETQRNKGNFPGRFSGRQFSNSRSEMNVSTLELGDSALYLCASSFGGLNSPLHFGNGTRLTVT.

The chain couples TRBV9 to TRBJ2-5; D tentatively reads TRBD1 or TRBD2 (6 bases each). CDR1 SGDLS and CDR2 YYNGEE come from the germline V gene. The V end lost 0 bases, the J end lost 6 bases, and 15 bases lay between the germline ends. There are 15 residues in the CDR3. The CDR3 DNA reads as TGTGCCAGCAGCGTAGTATCGGGGGCTTCCCAGACCCAGTACTTC. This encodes CASSVVSGASQTQYF.

CDR3 residues: CASSLGPRLEAFF. The DNA for the CDR3 is TGTGCCAGCAGTTTAGGGCCCCGGCTTGAAGCTTTCTTT. This sequence joins TRBV28 and TRBJ1-1; no clear D. Between the trimmed V and J ends, which lost 2 bases and 7 bases, there was a span of 11 bases. The CDR3 is 13 amino acids. Germline V CDR1 and CDR2: MDHEN, SYDVKM.